Included here is one T cell receptor beta chain sequence, with context. Its antigen is not yet known. No base-level quality is on record; no much larger clone is a single base apart. Participants in the prospective study were aged roughly 18 to 89 years, lived in about two dozen United States geographic areas, and enrolled through a virtual design. To assign participants to cohorts, the prospective study relied on clinical history that participants themselves reported in a screening survey and a study questionnaire. Recovered participants in ImmuneRACE Cohort 3 were defined as having two consecutive negative NP/OP PCR tests, clearance from a healthcare professional, or resolution of symptoms. In the prospective study, whole blood, serum and a nasopharyngeal or oropharyngeal swab were collected from each participant by mobile phlebotomists. Prospective study participants could optionally give additional blood draws and questionnaires over an approximately 2-month period. Before DNA extraction, prospective study blood samples were shipped either frozen or at room temperature.

This entry comes from a study of blood T cell repertoires in COVID-19 (dated by TCRdb to 2020 to 2022). About the investigation overall: The collaborator samples originated in the United States, Italy and Spain and spanned the acute and convalescent phases of COVID-19. The material from the prospective study consisted of cDNA or gDNA derived from T cells, B-cell-depleted T cells, or PBMCs. Subjects who had been exposed to COVID-19, were actively infected with it, or had recovered from it provided the deeply sampled blood TCRbeta repertoires that made up the dataset. The repertoires were released in a freely available public database meant as a resource for research on the immune response to SARS-CoV-2. Samples were obtained from the ongoing ImmuneRACE study (first 160 participants) and from some 1,200 subjects provided by 6 global collaborators. Nearly every sample came with metadata listing a de-identified subject ID, COVID-19 status, age in years and sex. Where available, HLA class I and class II types were taken from metadata supplied by the sample provider and were not determined by assay-based typing. General study outcomes and caveats: The quantity of clinical and demographic metadata differed by source and by participant and was supplied without curation.

The CDR3 spans 15 residues, from the cysteine through the phenylalanine. The CDR3 DNA has 45 bases and is translated from base 1. Trimming at the junction amounts to 2 bases on V and 9 bases on J, and the germline ends lie 15 bases apart. The CDR1 and CDR2 encoded by the germline V gene are SGDLS and YYNGEE. TCRbeta CDR3 regions were amplified from genomic DNA by means of the immunoSEQ Assay, a bias-controlled multiplex PCR. The paper's processing steps were these. The number of nucleated cells in each sample was estimated from the amplification of reference gene primers within the assay. To quantify the absolute abundance of each unique TCRbeta CDR3 rearrangement, sequence reads were collapsed and filtered. For each sample, productive Simpson clonality was calculated by taking the square root of Simpson's diversity index across productive rearrangements. The immuneACCESS repertoire file appears here via TCRdb, limited to in-frame rearrangements. These files lack a portion of the clones; in checked studies, under half of the deficit traces to unresolved V genes, and the cause of the others is not known. V and J calls and clone size come straight from that table; D and trimming were deduced from the DNA. This sample is represented by some 270,000 clones; roughly 80% of them were singletons. In total, the top ten clones hold around 3.7% of the sample.

The specimen sequenced was PBMCs or T cells enriched from blood (not recorded which). The sequence derives from a man aged 45-65 years who had recovered from COVID-19. The V and J segments used are TRBV9 and TRBJ1-6; TRBD1 is a weak D gene call, 5 bases matching. Read as DNA, the sequence is TGTGCCAGCAGCGTTGCGGGGGTTGAAAGTTCACCCCTCCACTTT. Translated, it gives CASSVAGVESSPLHF.